Sequencing of this TCR beta chain was carried out in a study of cytomegalovirus exposure and HLA in healthy donors. Looking at the study overall: The study's early data release held 80 million to 95 million unique TCRs from HLA-typed donors.

This PCR relied on a set of 60 Vbeta primers and 13 Jbeta primers. Under the authors' procedure: About 11 million of some 80 million unique TCR beta chains were shared, per a later count. The table came from immunoSEQ multiplex PCR; TCRdb's copy has only in-frame clones and leaves some out. V and J calls and clone size are given by that table; D and trimming were obtained from the DNA. Here the sample spans over 150,000 clones, 70% to 85% being singletons. Trimming at V came to 4 bases and at J to 6 bases, leaving 13 bases not matched to a gene. CDR1 is SGHNT and CDR2 is YYREEE in the germline V gene (reference sequence). There are 17 residues in the CDR3.

The specimen was PBMCs. V is TRBV5-4 and J is TRBJ2-1, with TRBD2 matching 10 bases. This TCR came from a man in his fifties or sixties in good health and CMV-seropositive. CDR3 loop: CASSPAGGVAGGNEQFF. Written as DNA, the CDR3 is TGTGCCAGCAGCCCGGCGGGCGGGGTAGCGGGGGGCAATGAGCAGTTCTTC. Together with reference TRBV5-4 and TRBJ2-1, the CDR3 gives the full variable domain: ETGVTQSPTHLIKTRGQQVTLRCSSQSGHNTVSWYQQALGQGPQFIFQYYREEENGRGNFPPRFSGLQFPNYSSELNVNALELDDSALYLCASSPAGGVAGGNEQFFGPGTRLTVL.